The clone carrying this TCR beta chain was seen just once. Its antigen is not known. A junction boundary mismatches the germline segment, possibly from a read error. These data come from a study of cytomegalovirus exposure and HLA in healthy donors. General study findings and limits: TCR beta sequences reportedly predicted most subjects' HLA-A and HLA-B alleles accurately. Available immune exposure information covered CMV serostatus only. In a later analysis, V- and J-gene trimming of beta chains associated with a DCLRE1C missense variant, replicated independently. Among TCR beta chains of equal frequency, HLA-associated ones were more clonally expanded in a later analysis.

13 Jbeta primers and 60 Vbeta primers were used for the PCR. Assay: immunoSEQ multiplex PCR; the TCRdb copy retains only in-frame clones and omits some. The sample has approximately 50,000 clones, about four fifths seen once. The length of the CDR3 is 14 residues. CDR1 SSHAT and CDR2 FNYEAQ come from the germline V gene (reference sequence). The receptor was derived from a boy between 5 and 17 years old in good health and CMV-seropositive. The V gene is TRBV7-7, the J gene TRBJ2-5; 7 bases fit TRBD1. The sequenced material came from PBMCs. CDR3 in amino acids: CASSLTGREETQYF. The CDR3 bases are TGTGCTAGCAGCCTGACAGGGCGTGAAGAGACCCAGTACTTC.